These 17 T cell receptor beta chains were sequenced from one sample in a study of T cells in Graves' hyperthyroidism and ophthalmopathy (dated by TCRdb to about 2019). Library preparation employed multiplex PCR. Sequencing instrument: Illumina HiSeq 2000. The TCR beta CDR3 regions were amplified from the RNA transcripts. The first round of RT-PCR for the TCR CDR3 was performed with the HTBI primer set and the Qiagen OneStep RT-PCR kit. TCRdb's own reprocessing of the public reads used fastp at Q25 and MiXCR and kept productive beta chains. Rows with a matching CDR3 protein are joined into one entry that keeps the most common DNA and genes. The sample table contains fewer than 450,000 distinct CDR3 sequences; only one count was recorded for around 15% of them. Of the sample, under 25% falls within the top ten clones. Sequencing was performed on blood. The receptors come from a woman aged 55-75 years with Graves' ophthalmopathy.

In its sample, this clonotype was seen many times. The V gene is TRBV7-9, the J gene TRBJ2-7; no definite D call. The CDR3 extends over 16 amino acids. V shed 2 bases and J shed 0 bases, with 14 bases lying between them. The germline CDR1 and CDR2 sequences are SEHNR and FQNEAQ (reference sequence). CDR3 sequence (DNA): TGTGCCAGCAGCTTATGGGTTGGGCGGAGCTCCTACGAGCAGTACTTC. It is translated as CASSLWVGRSSYEQYF.

V is TRBV6-2 or TRBV6-3 and J is TRBJ2-1; D remains ambiguous. V gave up 10 bases and J gave up 8 bases, with 21 bases separating them. The CDR3 is 14 amino acids. The germline V gene has CDR1 MNHEY and CDR2 SVGEGT. CDR3 sequence (DNA): TGTGCCACCCGGGCCTTGGCCGGGTTCCATGAGCAGTTCTTC. Amino acid sequence: CATRALAGFHEQFF.

This clonotype has a count of ten or more. The V call is TRBV3-1, the J call TRBJ1-2; tentative D call: TRBD1 (6 bases). Germline values: CDR1 LGHDT, CDR2 YNNKEL (reference sequence). The V gene lost 4 bases and the J gene lost 8 bases, with 17 bases spanning the gap. This CDR3 contains 14 residues. The CDR3 is CASSPGGGPKGYTF. The CDR3 region has the DNA TGTGCCAGCAGCCCGGGGGGGGGGCCGAAAGGCTACACCTTC.

The chain combines TRBV28 with TRBJ2-1; no definite D call. The CDR3 spans 14 residues. V dropped 4 bases and J dropped 9 bases, with 16 bases sitting between them. Germline assignment: CDR1 MDHEN and CDR2 SYDVKM. The CDR3 here is CASSSGPLPGEQFF. The CDR3 nucleotides read TGTGCCAGCAGTTCCGGGCCTCTACCGGGTGAGCAGTTCTTC. Full variable domain (outside the CDR3, taken from reference TRBV28 and TRBJ2-1): DVKVTQSSRYLVKRTGEKVFLECVQDMDHENMFWYRQDPGLGLRLIYFSYDVKMKEKGDIPEGYSVSREKKERFSLILESASTNQTSMYLCASSSGPLPGEQFFGPGTRLTVL.

This clonotype was observed at least ten times. J is TRBJ1-1 and V is TRBV5-1; D gene uncertain. V was clipped by 0 bases and J by 6 bases, with 15 bases between them. Germline CDR1 and CDR2: SGHRS and YFSETQ. The CDR3 has 15 amino acids. The CDR3 DNA is TGCGCCAGCAGCTTGGTATCCTCGGTAGAGTCTGAAGCTTTCTTT. Its translation is CASSLVSSVESEAFF. The full variable domain, completed using reference TRBV5-1 and TRBJ1-1, is KAGVTQTPRYLIKTRGQQVTLSCSPISGHRSVSWYQQTPGQGLQFLFEYFSETQRNKGNFPGRFSGRQFSNSRSEMNVSTLELGDSALYLCASSLVSSVESEAFFGQGTRLTVV.

The table lists this clonotype with many counts. The chain links TRBV10-3 to TRBJ1-1; no reliable D call. The CDR3 covers 14 residues. In germline, CDR1 is ENHRY, CDR2 SYGVKD. V shed 6 bases and J shed 1 base, with 12 bases lying between them. Written as DNA, the CDR3 is TGTGCCATCAGCGGGATGTCAGGGAACACTGAAGCTTTCTTT. It codes for CAISGMSGNTEAFF.

This clonotype appeared a few times. This chain connects TRBV30 to TRBJ1-2; D gene ambiguous. The germline CDR1 and CDR2 sequences are GTSNPN and SVGIG (reference sequence). With 0 bases removed from V and 8 bases from J, the gap between germline ends came to 13 bases. The CDR3 consists of 13 residues. The CDR3 region has the DNA TGTGCCTGGAGTGTAAGTGCCGGCTACGGCTACACCTTC. Amino acids: CAWSVSAGYGYTF.

This clonotype was observed at least ten times. J is TRBJ2-5 and V is TRBV6-1, with D perhaps given as TRBD1 or TRBD2 (6 bases each). The CDR3 contains 14 residues. Trimming cost V 5 bases and J 3 bases, with 13 bases left between them. Per germline, CDR1 MNHNS and CDR2 SASEGT. CDR3 amino acids: CASSRGVSEETQYF. The DNA for the CDR3 is TGTGCCAGCAGTAGGGGGGTTTCGGAAGAGACCCAGTACTTC.

This sequence joins TRBV11-2 and TRBJ1-4; no firm D call. The CDR3 runs 12 residues. Germline values: CDR1 SGHAT, CDR2 FQNNGV. The V gene lost 0 bases and the J gene lost 7 bases, with 3 bases spanning the gap. The CDR3 loop reads CASSLDSEKLFF. The CDR3 DNA reads as TGTGCCAGCAGCTTAGATAGTGAAAAACTGTTTTTT.

This clonotype was counted at least ten times. The J gene is TRBJ2-1, the V gene TRBV20-1; 8 positions match TRBD2. In germline, CDR1 is DFQATT, CDR2 SNEGSKA (reference sequence). Trimming removed 4 bases from V and 0 bases from J; junction bases left unmatched: 14. The CDR3 has 18 amino acids. CDR3 bases: TGCAGTGCTACCCTAGGACTAGCTGGCATTCTCTCCTACAATGAGCAGTTCTTC. It translates to CSATLGLAGILSYNEQFF.

This clonotype was found many times. The V call is TRBV4-1, the J call TRBJ2-1; D ambiguous. Trimming removed 1 base at V and 9 bases at J, with 10 bases between. CDR3 length: 13 amino acids. Germline V gene sequence: CDR1 MGHRA, CDR2 YSYEKL. CDR3 protein: CASSQGAASEQFF. For the CDR3, the DNA is TGCGCCAGCAGCCAAGGGGCTGCCAGTGAGCAGTTCTTC.

This clonotype was counted many times. The gene calls are TRBV27 and TRBJ2-3; no definite D call. V gave up 2 bases and J gave up 8 bases, with 11 bases separating them. The CDR3 is 13 residues long. Germline CDR1 MNHEY, CDR2 SMNVEV (reference sequence). The CDR3 sequence is CASSLLQSGTQYF. CDR3 nucleotide sequence: TGTGCCAGCAGTTTACTGCAGAGTGGTACGCAGTATTTT.

This clonotype was seen repeatedly, ten times or more. The V and J genes are TRBV7-9 and TRBJ2-7, with TRBD2 matching over 8 bases. The V and J ends lost 2 bases and 2 bases, in that order; junction bases with no gene match: 8. Looked up from germline, CDR1 is SEHNR and CDR2 is FQNEAQ (reference sequence). The CDR3 loop spans 16 amino acids. Here the CDR3 DNA reads TGTGCCAGCAGCTTACTAAGCGGGAGCTTCGCCTACGAGCAGTACTTC. It codes for CASSLLSGSFAYEQYF.

The chain uses TRBV24-1 and TRBJ1-4, with D unclear. Germline CDR1 KGHDR, CDR2 SFDVKD. The ends were cut back, 7 bases at V and 7 bases at J, with 18 bases in the middle. The CDR3 is 15 amino acids. In DNA form, the CDR3 reads TGTGCCACCAGGCGGTTCATGGGCGTTAGTGAAAAACTGTTTTTT. It is translated as CATRRFMGVSEKLFF.

This clonotype was counted at least ten times. V is TRBV2 and J is TRBJ1-2; D may be TRBD1 (6 bases). The CDR3 totals 13 residues. Trimming cost V 4 bases and J 4 bases, with 10 bases left between them. Germline assignment: CDR1 SNHLY and CDR2 FYNNEI. The CDR3 spells CASSGTEPYGYTF. As DNA, the CDR3 is TGTGCCAGCAGTGGGACAGAACCCTATGGCTACACCTTC. Supplemented by reference TRBV2 and TRBJ1-2, the full variable domain reads EPEVTQTPSHQVTQMGQEVILRCVPISNHLYFYWYRQILGQKVEFLVSFYNNEISEKSEIFDDQFSVERPDGSNFTLKIRSTKLEDSAMYFCASSGTEPYGYTFGSGTRLTVV.

Note on this clonotype: A junction end diverges from the germline sequence, so it may reflect a read error. This chain connects TRBV29-1 to TRBJ2-2; D unresolved. The CDR3 sequence is 15 residues long. Germline CDR1 reads SQVTM; CDR2 reads ANQGSEA. The CDR3 nucleotides are TGCAGCGTTGAGTCCGCCAGGACGAACAGCGGGGAGCTGTTTTTT. This translates into CSVESARTNSGELFF.

Ten or more counts support this clonotype. The V and J genes are TRBV11-2 and TRBJ2-1; no definite D call. The CDR3 spans 14 residues. Germline loops: CDR1 SGHAT, CDR2 FQNNGV. Trimming removed 7 bases at V and 3 bases at J, with 13 bases between. CDR3 sequence: CASTVGQNYNEQFF. The CDR3 DNA reads TGTGCCAGCACGGTCGGGCAGAACTACAATGAGCAGTTCTTC.